Sequencing of this T cell receptor beta chain was carried out in a study of T cell responses to AZD1222 COVID-19 vaccine. Across the study: Doses given second, at about 4 or about 12 weeks, were pooled.

About this clone itself: Its target is not known.

Regarding the study as a whole: Donors were chiefly white British, with a greater number of females, and clonal diversity was perhaps underestimated. Sampling that yielded the repertoires occurred only after the peak T cell response.

CDR3 size: 14 residues. The germline V gene has CDR1 MNHEY and CDR2 SVGAGI. Trimming at V came to 7 bases and at J to 7 bases, leaving 7 bases not matched to a gene. Profiling relied on immunoSEQ multiplex PCR, and the TCRdb table lists in-frame clones only, not all of them. Among more than 100,000 clones listed, around 86% were seen once. The receptor comes from an adult in good health. V and J are TRBV6-5 and TRBJ1-4; 9 nucleotides match TRBD1. The material sequenced was peripheral blood, taken on day 0 of AZD1222 vaccination. In DNA form, the CDR3 reads TGTGCCAGCAAAGACAGGGGGAAAGTTGAAAAACTGTTTTTT. This encodes CASKDRGKVEKLFF.